Given below is one TCR beta chain in context. The data are from a study of blood T cell repertoires in COVID-19. Losses at the gene ends were 4 bases for V and 0 bases for J; bases not matched to a gene: 8. Per germline, CDR1 KGHDR and CDR2 SFDVKD. This CDR3 has 18 residues. Original analysis: Estimation of nucleated cell counts relied on the amplification of reference gene primers. The method was immunoSEQ multiplex PCR; TCRdb's version includes in-frame clones alone and lacks a portion of them. V and J calls plus clone size are reproduced from that table; the DNA served to infer D and trimming. Found here are about 80,000 clones, roughly 82% of them singletons; the top ten hold 21%.

This sequence was found in a human donor in a cohort sampled during active COVID-19. The sequenced sample was peripheral blood. This chain connects TRBV24-1 to TRBJ2-1; 10 nucleotides match TRBD1. CDR3 in amino acids: CATSDPGTGALSYNEQFF. DNA for the CDR3: TGTGCCACCAGTGACCCCGGGACAGGGGCCCTCTCCTACAATGAGCAGTTCTTC.